The 17 T cell receptor beta chains below come from one sample, sequenced in a study of T cell clonotyping in hematopoietic cell transplantation. Assay: immunoSEQ multiplex PCR; the TCRdb copy retains only in-frame clones and omits some. This table holds 30,000 to 45,000 clones, around 90% found once. The sequencing input was peripheral blood mononuclear cells. Receptor source: a middle-aged woman in good health. Some clones in this sample may be carry-over from other donors' samples.

The chain carries TRBV9 and TRBJ1-4; weak D call: TRBD1 (6 bases). Germline values: CDR1 SGDLS, CDR2 YYNGEE. V was trimmed by 0 bases and J by 2 bases, leaving 11 bases between them. The CDR3 has 16 amino acids. The CDR3 DNA reads as TGTGCCAGCAGCGTAGAGGGGGTTCGGACTAATGAAAAACTGTTTTTT. This sequence encodes CASSVEGVRTNEKLFF.

This clone has just one count. The CDR3 here is CASSRTGTWNEQYF. CDR3 coding DNA: TGTGCCAGCAGCCGAACCGGGACATGGAACGAGCAGTACTTC. This chain uses TRBV5-4 with TRBJ2-7, with D possibly TRBD1 on 6 matching bases. The V gene's germline CDR1 is SGHNT and CDR2 YYREEE (reference sequence). The CDR3 length is 14 residues. Trimming pared 4 bases from V and 5 bases from J, leaving 16 bases between.

The rearrangement joins TRBV14 to TRBJ1-1; possibly TRBD1 for D (5 bases). The CDR3 covers 15 residues. V lost 6 bases, J lost 2 bases, and 16 bases lay in between. Germline values: CDR1 SGHDN, CDR2 FVKESK. The CDR3 loop reads CASSLFGAVNTEAFF. The CDR3, as DNA: TGTGCCAGCAGTCTCTTCGGGGCGGTTAACACTGAAGCTTTCTTT. Full variable domain (outside the CDR3, taken from reference TRBV14 and TRBJ1-1): EAGVTQFPSHSVIEKGQTVTLRCDPISGHDNLYWYRRVMGKEIKFLLHFVKESKQDESGMPNNRFLAERTGGTYSTLKVQPAELEDSGVYFCASSLFGAVNTEAFFGQGTRLTVV.

J is TRBJ1-3 and V is TRBV2; D might be TRBD1 (5 bases). There are 13 residues in the CDR3. Trimming took 10 bases from V and 0 from J, leaving 10 bases between them. Per the germline V gene, CDR1 is SNHLY and CDR2 is FYNNEI. The DNA of the CDR3 is TGTGCCAAAGGAGGGGTCTCTGGAAACACCATATATTTT. It codes for CAKGGVSGNTIYF.

The chain has TRBV7-2 and TRBJ2-1, with a tentative D call TRBD2 (7 bases). This CDR3 region has 14 residues. Trimming took off 5 bases at V and 8 bases at J, with 16 bases between the two ends. Germline V lookup: CDR1 SGHTA, CDR2 FQGNSA. CDR3 in DNA: TGTGCCAGCAGCAAAGGGGGGAGGGCCGATGAGCAGTTCTTC. This encodes CASSKGGRADEQFF.

This chain connects TRBV11-2 to TRBJ2-3; D unclear. The CDR3 runs to 16 residues. Germline V gene lookup returns CDR1 SGHAT and CDR2 FQNNGV. V shed 5 bases and J shed 3 bases, with 18 bases lying between them. The CDR3 bases are TGTGCCAGCAGCCTTCTGTCCCTTGGGAAAACAGATACGCAGTATTTT. This translates into CASSLLSLGKTDTQYF. Based on the CDR3 plus reference TRBV11-2 and TRBJ2-3, the full variable domain is EAGVAQSPRYKIIEKRQSVAFWCNPISGHATLYWYQQILGQGPKLLIQFQNNGVVDDSQLPKDRFSAERLKGVDSTLKIQPAKLEDSAVYLCASSLLSLGKTDTQYFGPGTRLTVL.

J is TRBJ2-2 and V is TRBV27; D gene ambiguous. The CDR3 covers 13 residues. Germline V gene sequence: CDR1 MNHEY, CDR2 SMNVEV (reference sequence). V dropped 8 bases and J dropped 6 bases, with 13 bases sitting between them. The CDR3 DNA sequence: TGTGCCAGCCTCAAGAGAGGTGCCGGGGAGCTGTTTTTT. Protein product: CASLKRGAGELFF.

This chain joins TRBV28 and TRBJ1-1; TRBD1 matches at 7 bases. The CDR3 extends over 13 amino acids. CDR1 is MDHEN, CDR2 SYDVKM, per germline. The V gene end was trimmed by 6 bases and the J gene end by 12 bases; junction bases not matched to a gene: 13. CDR3 protein: CASRLRQGVEPFF. DNA for the CDR3: TGTGCCAGCAGGCTCCGACAGGGAGTCGAGCCTTTCTTT.

This clone occurred a few times. V is TRBV7-2 and J is TRBJ2-7; TRBD1 or TRBD2 may be the D gene (5 bases each). Germline CDR1 SGHTA, CDR2 FQGNSA. This CDR3 spans 14 amino acids. The V and J ends lost 0 bases and 6 bases respectively, with 12 bases between them. For the CDR3, the DNA is TGTGCCAGCAGCTTAGCGGGGACGAACGGCGAGCAGTACTTC. Amino acid sequence: CASSLAGTNGEQYF.

This clone was seen only once. The genes are TRBV5-6 and TRBJ1-4; unclear D gene. The CDR3 is 13 amino acids. With 0 bases removed from V and 8 bases from J, the gap between germline ends came to 8 bases. The germline gives CDR1 SGHDT, CDR2 YYEEEE. CDR3 nucleotide sequence: TGTGCCAGCAGCTTGGAGGCAGAGGAAAAACTGTTTTTT. Protein sequence: CASSLEAEEKLFF.

The CDR3 loop is CASSFLTGPYGYTF. The CDR3 DNA reads TGTGCCAGCAGTTTCTTGACAGGGCCCTATGGCTACACCTTC. V gene TRBV28 combines with J gene TRBJ1-2; 7 positions agree with TRBD1. The V segment lost 3 bases and the J segment 4 bases; nucleotides outside the gene matches: 5. Germline CDR1 reads MDHEN; CDR2 reads SYDVKM. The CDR3 has 14 residues.

The chain links TRBV19 to TRBJ1-5; TRBD1 aligns across 9 bases. Germline values: CDR1 LNHDA, CDR2 SQIVND (reference sequence). This CDR3 is 15 amino acids long. Unmatched junction bases numbered 10, after V lost 7 bases and J lost 6 bases. The CDR3 DNA reads as TGTGCCAGTAACACCGGGACAGGGTTGAGTCAGCCCCAGCATTTT. Its translation: CASNTGTGLSQPQHF.

V usage is TRBV2 and J usage is TRBJ2-7; D is tentatively TRBD1 or TRBD2 (5 bases each). Germline CDR1 SNHLY, CDR2 FYNNEI. Trimming pared 3 bases from V and 2 bases from J, leaving 11 bases between. The CDR3 extends over 14 amino acids. The CDR3 loop is CASSDVGRPYEQYF. CDR3 sequence (DNA): TGTGCCAGCAGTGATGTGGGACGCCCCTACGAGCAGTACTTC. Using reference TRBV2 and TRBJ2-7 for the parts outside the CDR3, the full variable domain is EPEVTQTPSHQVTQMGQEVILRCVPISNHLYFYWYRQILGQKVEFLVSFYNNEISEKSEIFDDQFSVERPDGSNFTLKIRSTKLEDSAMYFCASSDVGRPYEQYFGPGTRLTVT.

This clone was picked up one time. The chain links TRBV5-1 to TRBJ1-1; 7 bases align to TRBD1. The germline V gene encodes CDR1 SGHRS and CDR2 YFSETQ. The ends lost 2 bases at V and 4 bases at J; junction bases unmatched: 8. The CDR3 sequence is 15 residues long. CDR3 DNA sequence: TGCGCCAGCAGCTTCCGGACAGGACTTCTCACTGAAGCTTTCTTT. Translating it yields CASSFRTGLLTEAFF.

The V and J genes are TRBV19 and TRBJ1-5; 8 bases line up with TRBD1. V dropped 6 bases and J dropped 1; count of bases not matched to a gene: 8. Germline CDR1 and CDR2: LNHDA and SQIVND (reference sequence). This CDR3 is built from 16 residues. This CDR3 is CASSTRRQGSNQPQHF. The CDR3 nucleotides read TGTGCCAGTAGCACCCGGAGACAGGGGAGCAATCAGCCCCAGCATTTT.

The chain is built from TRBV19 and TRBJ2-3; tentative D call: TRBD2 (6 bases). The CDR3 runs to 14 residues. In germline, CDR1 is LNHDA, CDR2 SQIVND (reference sequence). Trimming took 3 bases from V and 0 from J, leaving 7 bases between them. The CDR3 region is CASSISGSTDTQYF. CDR3 in DNA: TGTGCCAGTAGTATCAGCGGGAGCACAGATACGCAGTATTTT.

This clone showed up just once. The rearrangement links TRBV5-1 to TRBJ2-6, with no clear D. The CDR3 covers 20 residues. Trimming took off 0 bases at V and 0 bases at J, with 19 bases between the two ends. The germline gives CDR1 SGHRS, CDR2 YFSETQ. CDR3: CASSLAAGFSRYSGANVLTF. The CDR3 DNA is TGCGCCAGCAGCTTGGCGGCAGGCTTCTCAAGATACTCTGGGGCCAACGTCCTGACTTTC.